The TCR beta chain under discussion was sequenced for a study of T cell clonotyping in hematopoietic cell transplantation. Time point: recipient sample about 28 days before transplant, after cytoreduction. The germline V gene encodes CDR1 LNHDA and CDR2 SQIVND (reference sequence). The CDR3 spans 12 residues. V dropped 11 bases and J dropped 4 bases, with 14 bases sitting between them. TCRdb keeps only in-frame clones here, not all; method: immunoSEQ multiplex PCR. The repertoire includes around 27,000 clones, roughly 70% of them detected once, and about 6% sits in the top ten. The TCR originated in a man aged 50-59 years with myelodysplastic syndrome. Some clones in this sample may be carry-over from other donors' samples. V usage is TRBV19 and J usage is TRBJ1-2; tentatively, D is TRBD1 (6 bases). Sequences were derived from peripheral blood mononuclear cells, sampled before stem cell transplant. CDR3 DNA: TGTGCCGCAGGGGACGTCATCTATGGCTACACCTTC. Protein sequence: CAAGDVIYGYTF.